Only one count was recorded for the clone carrying this T cell receptor (beta chain). Since the CDR3 does not end with the conserved phenylalanine or tryptophan, this likely comes from a read error. Because the CDR3's place on the DNA is in doubt, the DNA is left out and the CDR3 is given as listed by TCRdb. The CDR3 spans 13 amino acids, including both terminal residues. The germline V gene has CDR1 SGHTS and CDR2 YDEGEE. Profiled with immunoSEQ multiplex PCR; TCRdb holds only in-frame clones, not every one. The sample lists some 250,000 clones, roughly 90% occurring once. These data are taken from a study of blood T cell repertoires in COVID-19. On the study more broadly: T cells, B-cell-depleted T cells, or PBMCs supplied cDNA or gDNA.

The sequence was collected from a woman in her twenties or thirties with acute or convalescent COVID-19. Sequencing was performed on peripheral blood. The chain couples TRBV5-8 to TRBJ2-7; the D call of TRBD1 is as the table states it, not checked on the DNA. CDR3 in amino acids: CASSWGTGTPVEA.